These 10 T cell receptor beta chains came from one sample sequenced in a study of CD8 T cells in Susac syndrome. A quantity of roughly 0.5 to 1 ug RNA underwent reverse transcription using random hexamers. Each CDR3 protein gets one entry after TCRdb re-called the immunoSEQ multiplex PCR reads with MiXCR. The data contain tens of thousands of distinct CDR3 sequences, just under 95% of them singletons. The source material was CD8+ T cells from PBMCs. All receptors derive from a human donor with multiple sclerosis.

This clonotype was seen once. The V and J genes are TRBV7-2 and TRBJ2-3; 11 bases align to TRBD2. The V and J ends lost 8 bases and 2 bases, in that order; junction bases with no gene match: 12. From germline, CDR1 is SGHTA and CDR2 FQGNSA. The CDR3 is made up of 17 amino acids. The CDR3 DNA reads as TGTGCCAGCGGCGGTACTAGCGGGGGACCATTCACAGATACGCAGTATTTT. Amino acids: CASGGTSGGPFTDTQYF.

The chain couples TRBV7-2 to TRBJ1-2, with D uncertain. Germline assignment: CDR1 SGHTA and CDR2 FQGNSA. Trimming cost V 2 bases and J 4 bases, with 5 bases left between them. The CDR3 spans 12 residues. CDR3 nucleotides: TGTGCCAGCAGCTTACTCCCCTATGGCTACACCTTC. Its translation: CASSLLPYGYTF.

CDR3: CASSQVGHSYEQYF. DNA for the CDR3: TGTGCCAGCAGCCAAGTGGGACACTCCTACGAGCAGTACTTC. The chain carries TRBV3-1 and TRBJ2-7; TRBD1 might be the D (6 bases). The CDR3 is 14 amino acids. Trimming took off 1 base at V and 0 bases at J, with 7 bases between the two ends. Germline CDR1 reads LGHDT; CDR2 reads YNNKEL (reference sequence).

The chain carries TRBV19 and TRBJ2-5, with D perhaps matching TRBD2 (6 bases). The CDR3 length is 13 residues. CDR1 is LNHDA and CDR2 is SQIVND in the germline V gene (reference sequence). Trimming took off 1 base at V and 5 bases at J, with 8 bases between the two ends. DNA of the CDR3: TGTGCCAGTAGTATAGTGGAGGGGGAGACCCAGTACTTC. Translated, it gives CASSIVEGETQYF.

CDR3 region: CASSFEGQPQHF. Here the CDR3 DNA reads TGTGCCAGCAGTTTTGAGGGGCAGCCCCAGCATTTT. V is TRBV27 and J is TRBJ1-5, with D tentatively TRBD1 (5 bases). The CDR3 totals 12 residues. The germline V gene encodes CDR1 MNHEY and CDR2 SMNVEV (reference sequence). V dropped 3 bases and J dropped 7 bases, with 7 bases sitting between them.

The gene calls are TRBV7-9 and TRBJ2-6, with D perhaps given as TRBD1 or TRBD2 (5 bases each). CDR1 SEHNR and CDR2 FQNEAQ come from the germline V gene (reference sequence). The CDR3 contains 13 residues. The V gene lost 6 bases and the J gene lost 4 bases, with 7 bases spanning the gap. The CDR3 loop reads CASRGEGANVLTF. CDR3 sequence (DNA): TGTGCCAGCAGGGGGGAGGGGGCCAACGTCCTGACTTTC.

This clonotype has only a few counts. The chain joins TRBV12-3 or TRBV12-4 to TRBJ2-3, with no clear D. The V end was cut by 0 bases, the J end by 6 bases, with 1 base between. The CDR3 runs to 11 residues. The CDR3 region has the DNA TGTGCCAGCAGTTTAGCGGATACGCAGTATTTT. It yields the protein CASSLADTQYF.

As DNA, the CDR3 is TGCAGCGTTGAGGGCGGTAGGGGAGCTCTGAACTATGGCTACACCTTC. This translates into CSVEGGRGALNYGYTF. The chain has TRBV29-1 and TRBJ1-2, with D possibly matching TRBD1 (5 bases). Germline values: CDR1 SQVTM, CDR2 ANQGSEA. Trimming removed 3 bases at V and 2 bases at J, with 19 bases between. The length of the CDR3 is 16 residues. The complete variable domain, with remaining parts taken from reference TRBV29-1 and TRBJ1-2, reads SAVISQKPSRDICQRGTSLTIQCQVDSQVTMMFWYRQQPGQSLTLIATANQGSEATYESGFVIDKFPISRPNLTFSTLTVSNMSPEDSSIYLCSVEGGRGALNYGYTFGSGTRLTVV.

The chain recombines TRBV3-1 with TRBJ1-1; the match to TRBD1 covers 7 bases. The CDR3 loop spans 16 amino acids. In germline, CDR1 is LGHDT, CDR2 YNNKEL (reference sequence). V was pared by 1 base and J by 0 bases, with 5 bases of the junction left unmatched. CDR3 residues: CASSQGSQGMNTEAFF. In DNA form, the CDR3 reads TGTGCCAGCAGCCAAGGGTCACAGGGGATGAACACTGAAGCTTTCTTT.

V is TRBV5-6 and J is TRBJ1-1, with D unresolved. The germline V gene encodes CDR1 SGHDT and CDR2 YYEEEE. The CDR3 length is 13 residues. The ends were cut back, 0 bases at V and 4 bases at J, with 7 bases in the middle. The CDR3 bases are TGTGCCAGCAGCTTGGTCCGCTTCACTGAAGCTTTCTTT. Residues: CASSLVRFTEAFF.